This record concerns one TCR beta chain sequence. Its antigen is currently unknown. Germline CDR1 reads MNHEY; CDR2 reads SVGAGI. This CDR3 contains 14 residues. Trimming at V came to 6 bases and at J to 4 bases, leaving 3 bases not matched to a gene. The data stem from a study of vaccination effects on CD4 cells after COVID-19. Some clones are missing from TCRdb's copy, which holds only in-frame ones; the method was immunoSEQ multiplex PCR. The sample lists tens of thousands of clones, 75% to 85% seen once, with roughly 1.2% in the top ten. Antigen-specific CD4+ T cells expanded by the ViraFEST assay with viral peptide pools were then sequenced. Subsequent to ten to eleven days of culture, CD4+ T cells were isolated. Vaccine administered to participants consisted of two doses of either BNT162b2 or mRNA-1273. Researchers swapped half the medium for IL-2 medium on both days 3 and 7.

The material was CD4+ T cells from PBMCs cultured with HCoV-229E spike peptides, obtained after COVID-19 vaccination. The chain carries TRBV6-5 and TRBJ1-6; 7 nucleotides agree with TRBD1. This TCR came from a human donor who received a COVID-19 vaccine. Here the CDR3 reads CASRGQTYNSPLHF. CDR3 coding DNA: TGTGCCAGCAGGGGACAGACTTATAATTCACCCCTCCACTTT.